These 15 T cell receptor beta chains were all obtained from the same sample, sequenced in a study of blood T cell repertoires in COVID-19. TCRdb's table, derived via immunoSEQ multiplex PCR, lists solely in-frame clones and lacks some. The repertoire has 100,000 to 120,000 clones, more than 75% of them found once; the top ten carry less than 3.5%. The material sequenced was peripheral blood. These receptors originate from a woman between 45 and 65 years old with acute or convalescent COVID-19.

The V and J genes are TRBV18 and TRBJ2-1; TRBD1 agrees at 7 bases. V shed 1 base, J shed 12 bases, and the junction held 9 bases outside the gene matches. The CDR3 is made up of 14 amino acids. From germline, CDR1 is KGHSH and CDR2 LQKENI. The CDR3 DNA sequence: TGTGCCAGCTCACCACGGGGGACAGAAATAAGGCAGTTCTTC. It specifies CASSPRGTEIRQFF. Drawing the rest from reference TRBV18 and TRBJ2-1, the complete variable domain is NAGVMQNPRHLVRRRGQEARLRCSPMKGHSHVYWYRQLPEEGLKFMVYLQKENIIDESGMPKERFSAEFPKEGPSILRIQQVVRGDSAAYFCASSPRGTEIRQFFGPGTRLTVL.

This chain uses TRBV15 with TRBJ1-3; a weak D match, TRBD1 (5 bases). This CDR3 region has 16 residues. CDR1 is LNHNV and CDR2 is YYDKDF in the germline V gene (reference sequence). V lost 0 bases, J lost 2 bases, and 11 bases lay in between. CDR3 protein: CATSRDQGAAGNTIYF. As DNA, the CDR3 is TGTGCCACCAGCAGAGATCAAGGGGCCGCTGGAAACACCATATATTTT.

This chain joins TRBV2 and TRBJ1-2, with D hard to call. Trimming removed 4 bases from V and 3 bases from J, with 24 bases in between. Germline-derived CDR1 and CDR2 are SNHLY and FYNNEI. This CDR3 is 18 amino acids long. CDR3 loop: CASSGVLPPFQVDYGYTF. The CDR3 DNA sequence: TGTGCCAGCAGTGGGGTTCTCCCCCCGTTTCAGGTGGACTATGGCTACACCTTC.

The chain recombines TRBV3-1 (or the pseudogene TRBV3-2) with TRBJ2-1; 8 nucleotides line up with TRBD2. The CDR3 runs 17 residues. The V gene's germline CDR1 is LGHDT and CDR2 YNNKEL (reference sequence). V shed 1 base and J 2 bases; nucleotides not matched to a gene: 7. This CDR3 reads CASSQGGAGVAYNEQFF. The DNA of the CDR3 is TGTGCCAGCAGCCAAGGGGGAGCGGGAGTCGCCTACAATGAGCAGTTCTTC.

CDR3 nucleotide sequence: TGTGCCAGCAGCTTTAGTAACAATGAGCAGTTCTTC. Protein sequence: CASSFSNNEQFF. J is TRBJ2-1 and V is TRBV11-2; D is unclear. Germline lookup yields CDR1 SGHAT and CDR2 FQNNGV. The CDR3 is 12 residues long. The V gene lost 3 bases and the J gene lost 5 bases, with 5 bases spanning the gap. Full variable domain (rest looked up from reference TRBV11-2 and TRBJ2-1): EAGVAQSPRYKIIEKRQSVAFWCNPISGHATLYWYQQILGQGPKLLIQFQNNGVVDDSQLPKDRFSAERLKGVDSTLKIQPAKLEDSAVYLCASSFSNNEQFFGPGTRLTVL.

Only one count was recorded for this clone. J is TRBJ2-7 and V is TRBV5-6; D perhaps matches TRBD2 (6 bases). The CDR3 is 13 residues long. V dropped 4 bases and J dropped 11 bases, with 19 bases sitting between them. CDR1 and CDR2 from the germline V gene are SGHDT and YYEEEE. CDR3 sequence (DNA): TGTGCCAGCAGCCGGGCAGGGACTCCGAGGGAGTACTTC. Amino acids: CASSRAGTPREYF.

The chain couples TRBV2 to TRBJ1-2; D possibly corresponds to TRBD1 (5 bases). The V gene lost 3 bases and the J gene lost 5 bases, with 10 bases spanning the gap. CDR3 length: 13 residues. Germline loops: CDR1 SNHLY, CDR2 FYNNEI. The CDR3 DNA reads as TGTGCCAGCAGTGACGGGCAGGGATATGGCTACACCTTC. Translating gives CASSDGQGYGYTF.

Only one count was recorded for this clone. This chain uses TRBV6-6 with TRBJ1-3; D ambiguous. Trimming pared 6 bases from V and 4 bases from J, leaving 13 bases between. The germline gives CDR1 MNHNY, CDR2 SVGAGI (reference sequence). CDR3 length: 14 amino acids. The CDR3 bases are TGTGCCAGCAGCCCTGATTCGGGAGGAAACACCATATATTTT. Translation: CASSPDSGGNTIYF.

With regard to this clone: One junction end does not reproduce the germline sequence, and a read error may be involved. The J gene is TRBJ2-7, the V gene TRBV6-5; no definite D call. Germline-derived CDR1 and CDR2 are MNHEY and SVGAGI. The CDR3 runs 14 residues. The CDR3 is CASTYLGLAYEQYF. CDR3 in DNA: TGTGCCAGCACTTACCTAGGTTTGGCCTACGAGCAGTACTTC.

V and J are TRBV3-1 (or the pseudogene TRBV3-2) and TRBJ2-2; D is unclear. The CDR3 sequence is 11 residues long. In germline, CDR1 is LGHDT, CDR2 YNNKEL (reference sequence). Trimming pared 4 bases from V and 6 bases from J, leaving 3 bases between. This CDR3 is CASSRAGELFF. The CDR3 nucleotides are TGTGCCAGCAGCCGCGCCGGGGAGCTGTTTTTT.

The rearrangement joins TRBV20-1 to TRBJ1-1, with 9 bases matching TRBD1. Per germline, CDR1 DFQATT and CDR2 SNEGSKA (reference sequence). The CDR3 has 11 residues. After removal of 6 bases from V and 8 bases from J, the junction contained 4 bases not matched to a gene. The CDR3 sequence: CSAEGQGEAFF. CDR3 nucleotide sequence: TGCAGTGCAGAGGGACAGGGAGAAGCTTTCTTT.

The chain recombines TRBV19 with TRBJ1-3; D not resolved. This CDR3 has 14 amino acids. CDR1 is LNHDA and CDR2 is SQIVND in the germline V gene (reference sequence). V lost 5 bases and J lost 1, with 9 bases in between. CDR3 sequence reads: CASSPDSSGNTIYF. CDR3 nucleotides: TGTGCCAGTAGTCCGGACTCTTCTGGAAACACCATATATTTT. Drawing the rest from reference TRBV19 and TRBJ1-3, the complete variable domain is DGGITQSPKYLFRKEGQNVTLSCEQNLNHDAMYWYRQDPGQGLRLIYYSQIVNDFQKGDIAEGYSVSREKKESFPLTVTSAQKNPTAFYLCASSPDSSGNTIYFGEGSWLTVV.

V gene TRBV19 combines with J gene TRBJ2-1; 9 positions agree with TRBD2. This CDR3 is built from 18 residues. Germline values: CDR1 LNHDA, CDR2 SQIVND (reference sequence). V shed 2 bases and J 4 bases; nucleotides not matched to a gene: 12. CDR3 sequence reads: CASSISRGLAGSYNEQFF. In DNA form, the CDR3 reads TGTGCCAGTAGTATATCCCGAGGGCTAGCGGGGTCTTACAATGAGCAGTTCTTC. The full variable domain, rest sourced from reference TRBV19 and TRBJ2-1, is DGGITQSPKYLFRKEGQNVTLSCEQNLNHDAMYWYRQDPGQGLRLIYYSQIVNDFQKGDIAEGYSVSREKKESFPLTVTSAQKNPTAFYLCASSISRGLAGSYNEQFFGPGTRLTVL.

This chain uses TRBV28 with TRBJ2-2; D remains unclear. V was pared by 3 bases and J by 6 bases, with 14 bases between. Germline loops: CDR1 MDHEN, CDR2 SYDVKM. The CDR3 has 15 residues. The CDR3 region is CASSFSPRLPGELFF. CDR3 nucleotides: TGTGCCAGCAGTTTTTCACCCAGACTTCCCGGGGAGCTGTTTTTT.

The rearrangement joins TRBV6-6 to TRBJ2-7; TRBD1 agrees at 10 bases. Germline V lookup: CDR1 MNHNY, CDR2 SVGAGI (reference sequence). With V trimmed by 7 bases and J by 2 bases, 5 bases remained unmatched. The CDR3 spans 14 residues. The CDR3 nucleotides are TGTGCCAGCAACTCCGGGACAGGGGCCTACGAGCAGTACTTC. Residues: CASNSGTGAYEQYF.